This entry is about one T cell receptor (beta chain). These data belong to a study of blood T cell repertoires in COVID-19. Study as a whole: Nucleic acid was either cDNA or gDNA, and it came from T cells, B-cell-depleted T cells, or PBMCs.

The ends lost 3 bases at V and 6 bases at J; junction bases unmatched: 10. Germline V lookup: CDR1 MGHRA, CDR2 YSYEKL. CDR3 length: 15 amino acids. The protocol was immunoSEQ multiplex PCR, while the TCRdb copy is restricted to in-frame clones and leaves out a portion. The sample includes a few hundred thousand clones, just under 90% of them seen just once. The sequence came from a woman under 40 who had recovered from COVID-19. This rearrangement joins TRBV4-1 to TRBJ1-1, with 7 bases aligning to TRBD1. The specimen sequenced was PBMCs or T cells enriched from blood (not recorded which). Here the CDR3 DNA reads TGCGCCAGCAGCCAGCTAAGGGGGCTCCAGGCTGAAGCTTTCTTT. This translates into CASSQLRGLQAEAFF.